This T cell receptor beta chain was sequenced in a study of beta chain features in type 1 diabetes. V was clipped by 5 bases and J by 6 bases, with 11 bases between them. Germline V gives CDR1 DFQATT, CDR2 SNEGSKA (reference sequence). There are 11 residues in the CDR3. This clone has just a few counts. Its antigen is as yet unknown. Expressed TCRB transcripts got sequenced, as all isolated RNA was reverse transcribed. Here immunoSEQ multiplex PCR was the method, and the copy in TCRdb shows in-frame clones only, minus some. This table holds over 100,000 clones, about 17% found once. Overall study results and limits: There was a moderate but significant shortening of TCRB CDR3s in all four CD4+ subsets of Type 1 diabetes patients.

The V and J genes are TRBV20-1 and TRBJ2-7, with D perhaps matching TRBD1 or TRBD2 (5 bases each). This clonotype was sampled from a man aged 30 to 45 with type 1 diabetes. Sequenced: central memory CD4+ T cells from blood. The CDR3 region is CSASGSREQYF. CDR3 bases: TGCAGTGCTTCAGGGAGCCGCGAGCAGTACTTC.